This passage covers 2 T cell receptor beta chains from one sample sequenced in a study of blood T cell repertoires in COVID-19 (dated by TCRdb to 2018 to 2020). The library relied on the immunoSEQ multiplex PCR assay. As stored in TCRdb, this immuneACCESS dataset retains in-frame rearrangements with V and J assigned. A fraction of the clones does not appear; measured against another copy, unresolved V genes explain less than half of the discrepancy, and the remainder lacks a known reason. The sample includes about 170,000 clones, with approximately 79% observed a single time. Jointly, the top ten make up 3% of the sample. The sample was peripheral blood. These receptors were taken from a woman older than 75 with acute or convalescent COVID-19.

The V and J genes are TRBV6-2 or TRBV6-3 and TRBJ1-6; unclear D gene. CDR3 length: 14 residues. Per germline, CDR1 MNHEY and CDR2 SVGEGT. V dropped 8 bases and J dropped 9 bases, with 17 bases sitting between them. CDR3 region: CASRPSSLVSPLHF. CDR3 DNA sequence: TGTGCCAGCCGCCCGAGTTCTTTGGTTTCACCCCTCCACTTT.

V and J are TRBV6-5 and TRBJ2-7; 9 positions match TRBD1. In germline, CDR1 is MNHEY, CDR2 SVGAGI. CDR3 length equals 16 residues. Trimming at V came to 2 bases and at J to 4 bases, leaving 9 bases not matched to a gene. CDR3 amino acids: CASSYRPPDRGYEQYF. DNA for the CDR3: TGTGCCAGCAGTTACAGACCCCCAGACAGGGGGTACGAGCAGTACTTC.